The 22 T cell receptor beta chains listed next were all sequenced from one sample in a study of blood T cell repertoires in COVID-19. Here immunoSEQ multiplex PCR was the method, and the copy in TCRdb shows in-frame clones only, minus some. The sample includes about 110,000 clones, around 81% of them seen just once. The sequenced sample consisted of peripheral blood. These receptors were taken from a human donor in a cohort sampled during active or convalescent COVID-19.

The V gene is TRBV5-6, the J gene TRBJ1-2; 7 bases line up with TRBD1. This CDR3 has 15 amino acids. V shed 3 bases, J shed 0 bases, and the junction held 5 bases outside the gene matches. The germline V gene has CDR1 SGHDT and CDR2 YYEEEE. CDR3 sequence (DNA): TGTGCCAGCAGCTCTGACAGGGCCTCTAACTATGGCTACACCTTC. Translation gives CASSSDRASNYGYTF.

The rearrangement uses TRBV28 and TRBJ1-2; 11 bases agree with TRBD1. V was pared by 10 bases and J by 8 bases, with 18 bases of the junction left unmatched. CDR1 is MDHEN, CDR2 SYDVKM, per germline. This CDR3 comprises 16 residues. CDR3 sequence reads: CATAGTGGRRVRGYTF. The CDR3 nucleotides read TGTGCCACCGCCGGGACAGGGGGAAGAAGGGTGAGGGGCTACACCTTC.

The chain joins TRBV20-1 to TRBJ1-1; TRBD1 is a possible D gene (5 bases). The CDR3 contains 11 residues. CDR1 DFQATT and CDR2 SNEGSKA come from the germline V gene (reference sequence). V dropped 2 bases and J dropped 7 bases, with 8 bases sitting between them. The CDR3 region is CSARQTVEAFF. In nucleotides, the CDR3 is TGCAGTGCTAGACAGACAGTTGAAGCTTTCTTT.

The chain combines TRBV28 with TRBJ1-4; D is ambiguous. CDR3 length: 15 residues. Per germline, CDR1 MDHEN and CDR2 SYDVKM. The V and J ends lost 7 bases and 8 bases respectively, with 20 bases between them. DNA of the CDR3: TGTGCCAGCACCCGGAGCGGGAAGGGAGGAGAAAAACTGTTTTTT. It translates to CASTRSGKGGEKLFF.

The V gene is TRBV18, the J gene TRBJ2-3, with 12 bases that match TRBD2. The CDR3 runs 17 residues. Per the germline V gene, CDR1 is KGHSH and CDR2 is LQKENI. V gave up 2 bases and J gave up 5 bases; unmatched junction bases: 8. CDR3 DNA: TGTGCCAGCTCACCAGAAACTAGCGGGAGGAGGGGAGATACGCAGTATTTT. Translating gives CASSPETSGRRGDTQYF.

Regarding this clone: Different DNA sequences within this sample yield the same CDR3. This sequence joins TRBV7-9 and TRBJ1-6; TRBD1 aligns across 9 bases. Germline lookup yields CDR1 SEHNR and CDR2 FQNEAQ (reference sequence). The length of the CDR3 is 14 residues. Trimming removed 5 bases from V and 5 bases from J; junction bases left unmatched: 1. CDR3 nucleotides: TGTGCCAGCAGCGGGGACAGGGATAATTCACCCCTCCACTTT. This codes for CASSGDRDNSPLHF.

The rearrangement uses TRBV5-4 and TRBJ2-3; 7 bases map to TRBD2. The CDR3 is 15 residues long. Germline V CDR1 and CDR2: SGHNT, YYREEE (reference sequence). Trimming took 0 bases from V and 4 from J; bases not matched to a gene: 5. The CDR3, as DNA: TGTGCCAGCAGCTTGGAGGGCGGGAGCCCAGATACGCAGTATTTT. Encoded protein: CASSLEGGSPDTQYF.

The rearrangement uses TRBV18 and TRBJ2-3, with no clear D. This CDR3 contains 17 residues. V lost 0 bases, J lost 0 bases, and 13 bases lay in between. Germline V gives CDR1 KGHSH, CDR2 LQKENI. The CDR3 sequence is CASSPPDRVVSTDTQYF. In DNA, the CDR3 is TGTGCCAGCTCACCACCCGATCGGGTAGTGAGCACAGATACGCAGTATTTT.

The V call is TRBV3-1 (or the pseudogene TRBV3-2), the J call TRBJ2-7; 10 positions match TRBD1. Germline assignment: CDR1 LGHDT and CDR2 YNNKEL (reference sequence). V shed 0 bases, J shed 2 bases, and the junction held 1 base outside the gene matches. The CDR3 length is 15 residues. In DNA, the CDR3 is TGTGCCAGCAGCCAAGATGGGACAGGGGCCTACGAGCAGTACTTC. Translation: CASSQDGTGAYEQYF.

This clone came up once. This chain connects TRBV5-1 to TRBJ1-1; D remains unclear. The length of the CDR3 is 15 residues. Trimming took 5 bases from V and 2 from J, leaving 16 bases between them. CDR1 is SGHRS and CDR2 is YFSETQ in the germline V gene. CDR3 amino acids: CASSVGLSGNTEAFF. The CDR3 DNA reads as TGCGCCAGCAGTGTGGGTTTATCGGGTAACACTGAAGCTTTCTTT.

The chain employs TRBV11-2 and TRBJ1-3; possible D gene TRBD1, 5 bases. Germline loops: CDR1 SGHAT, CDR2 FQNNGV. This CDR3 region has 13 residues. Trimming removed 8 bases at V and 2 bases at J, with 10 bases between. The CDR3 DNA is TGTGCCAGCTTTTTAGGGGCTGGAAACACCATATATTTT. Translating gives CASFLGAGNTIYF.

The genes are TRBV27 and TRBJ1-2; no reliable D call. The ends were cut back, 6 bases at V and 0 bases at J, with 17 bases in the middle. CDR3 length: 16 residues. Germline V lookup: CDR1 MNHEY, CDR2 SMNVEV (reference sequence). The CDR3 is CASSPFISGANYGYTF. In DNA form, the CDR3 reads TGTGCCAGCAGCCCGTTTATCTCAGGCGCTAACTATGGCTACACCTTC.

This clone was seen more than once but under ten times. The rearrangement uses TRBV19 and TRBJ2-5; 8 bases are a match to TRBD2. V was pared by 1 base and J by 0 bases, with 4 bases of the junction left unmatched. CDR3 length: 16 amino acids. The germline V gene encodes CDR1 LNHDA and CDR2 SQIVND (reference sequence). CDR3 nucleotide sequence: TGTGCCAGTAGTATAGGGATAGCGGGGTACCAAGAGACCCAGTACTTC. Protein product: CASSIGIAGYQETQYF.

This clone was seen just once. The chain carries TRBV13 and TRBJ1-1; a possible D gene is TRBD1 (5 bases). From germline, CDR1 is PRHDT and CDR2 FYEKMQ (reference sequence). The germline V and J ends were trimmed by 5 bases and 5 bases, with 9 bases remaining between them. CDR3 length: 12 amino acids. CDR3 DNA: TGTGCCAGCAGCCGGGGGGGAACTGAAGCTTTCTTT. Encoded protein: CASSRGGTEAFF. Together with reference TRBV13 and TRBJ1-1, the CDR3 gives the full variable domain: AAGVIQSPRHLIKEKRETATLKCYPIPRHDTVYWYQQGPGQDPQFLISFYEKMQSDKGSIPDRFSAQQFSDYHSELNMSSLELGDSALYFCASSRGGTEAFFGQGTRLTVV.

The V call is TRBV6-5, the J call TRBJ1-5; D is ambiguous. The V end was cut by 6 bases, the J end by 0 bases, with 12 bases between. Germline CDR1 and CDR2: MNHEY and SVGAGI. This CDR3 contains 15 residues. This CDR3 reads CASRTTTYSNQPQHF. The CDR3 bases are TGTGCCAGCAGAACTACAACATATAGCAATCAGCCCCAGCATTTT.

The chain carries TRBV20-1 and TRBJ2-5, with 7 nucleotides matching TRBD1. V shed 3 bases, J shed 3 bases, and the junction held 10 bases outside the gene matches. The CDR3 length is 15 residues. Per germline, CDR1 DFQATT and CDR2 SNEGSKA (reference sequence). This CDR3 reads CSASDRDSLKETQYF. Written as DNA, the CDR3 is TGCAGTGCTAGTGACCGGGACAGCCTAAAAGAGACCCAGTACTTC.

The chain couples TRBV9 to TRBJ2-1; possibly TRBD1 for D (5 bases). V was clipped by 0 bases and J by 10 bases, with 11 bases between them. The CDR3 covers 13 residues. CDR1 is SGDLS, CDR2 YYNGEE, per germline. The CDR3 sequence: CASSVVGLGEQFF. CDR3 DNA sequence: TGTGCCAGCAGCGTAGTGGGGCTGGGGGAGCAGTTCTTC.

V gene TRBV6-5 combines with J gene TRBJ2-7, with D possibly being TRBD1 (5 bases). The germline V gene has CDR1 MNHEY and CDR2 SVGAGI. The length of the CDR3 is 13 residues. The V and J ends lost 6 bases and 2 bases respectively, with 11 bases between them. CDR3 loop: CASRKDSTYEQYF. The CDR3 DNA is TGTGCCAGCAGAAAAGACAGCACCTACGAGCAGTACTTC.

J is TRBJ1-1 and V is TRBV18; 10 bases are a match to TRBD1. CDR1 is KGHSH, CDR2 LQKENI, per germline. V lost 8 bases and J lost 2; bases outside the gene matches: 8. The CDR3 runs 15 residues. In nucleotides, the CDR3 is TGTGCCAGCAACCGGGACAGGGGCCTCAACACTGAAGCTTTCTTT. It yields the protein CASNRDRGLNTEAFF.

CDR3 region: CSVVERESYNEQFF. DNA of the CDR3: TGCAGCGTAGTTGAGCGGGAGTCGTACAATGAGCAGTTCTTC. The chain employs TRBV29-1 and TRBJ2-1, with TRBD2 matching over 8 bases. CDR3 length: 14 amino acids. In germline, CDR1 is SQVTM, CDR2 ANQGSEA. With V trimmed by 6 bases and J by 4 bases, 8 bases remained unmatched.

This rearrangement joins TRBV10-3 to TRBJ1-5; 8 bases match TRBD1. Unmatched junction bases numbered 4, after V lost 3 bases and J lost 6 bases. Germline V gene lookup returns CDR1 ENHRY and CDR2 SYGVKD. The CDR3 has 14 residues. The CDR3 DNA is TGTGCCATCAGTGAACAACAGGGGGGTCAGCCCCAGCATTTT. This translates into CAISEQQGGQPQHF.

The chain is built from TRBV6-2 or TRBV6-3 and TRBJ2-4; D unresolved. CDR3 length equals 16 residues. From germline, CDR1 is MNHEY and CDR2 SVGEGT. Trimming stripped 0 bases from V and 2 bases from J, with 11 bases between. CDR3 bases: TGTGCCAGCAGTTACTCGATCCCCTATACCAAAAACATTCAGTACTTC. It yields the protein CASSYSIPYTKNIQYF.